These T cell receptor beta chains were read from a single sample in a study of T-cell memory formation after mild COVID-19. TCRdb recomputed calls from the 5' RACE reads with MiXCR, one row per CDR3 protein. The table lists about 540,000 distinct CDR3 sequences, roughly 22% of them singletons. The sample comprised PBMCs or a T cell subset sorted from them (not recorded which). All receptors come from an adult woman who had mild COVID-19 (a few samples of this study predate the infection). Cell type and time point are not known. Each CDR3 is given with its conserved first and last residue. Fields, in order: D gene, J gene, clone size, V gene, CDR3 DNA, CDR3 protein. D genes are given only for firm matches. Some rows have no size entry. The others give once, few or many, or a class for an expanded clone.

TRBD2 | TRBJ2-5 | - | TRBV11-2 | TGTGCCAGCAGCTTATTCTTCGCACCGGGAGGCCCCGAGACCCAGTACTTC | CASSLFFAPGGPETQYF
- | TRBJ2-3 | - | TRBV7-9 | TGTGCCAGCAGCCGATATTTAGCAGCCACAGATACGCAGTATTTT | CASSRYLAATDTQYF
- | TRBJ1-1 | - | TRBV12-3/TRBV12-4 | TGTGCCACCGAGGGATGGACGGAGAACACTGAAGCTTTCTTT | CATEGWTENTEAFF
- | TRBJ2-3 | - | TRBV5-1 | TGCGCCAGCAGCTTGGCATGGTTTTCAGATACGCAGTATTTT | CASSLAWFSDTQYF
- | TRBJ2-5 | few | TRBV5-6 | TGTGCCAGCAGACAGGACGGACCTTCGGGGACCCAGTACTTC | CASRQDGPSGTQYF
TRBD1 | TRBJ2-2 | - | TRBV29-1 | TGCAGCGTTGGACGTACAGGGGCCGGGGAGCTGTTTTTT | CSVGRTGAGELFF
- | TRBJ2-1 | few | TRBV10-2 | TGCGCCAGCAGTGACCCCCTTGGGGAGCAGTTCTTC | CASSDPLGEQFF
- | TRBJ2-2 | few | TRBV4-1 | TGCGCCAGCAGCCCCCCTGTACAGGCGATACCGAACACCGGGGAGCTGTTTTTT | CASSPPVQAIPNTGELFF
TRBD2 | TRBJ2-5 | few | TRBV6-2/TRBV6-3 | TGTGCCAGCAGTTTGACTAGCGGGAAGGGAGAGACCCAGTACTTC | CASSLTSGKGETQYF
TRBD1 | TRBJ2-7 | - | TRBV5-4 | TGTGCCAGCAGCTTCCGGGACAGCTACGAGCAGTACTTC | CASSFRDSYEQYF
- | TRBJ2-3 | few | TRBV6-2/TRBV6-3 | TGTGCCAGCAGACTTCTTTCGGCTTCAGATACGCAGTATTTT | CASRLLSASDTQYF
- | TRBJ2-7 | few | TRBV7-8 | TGTGCCAGCAGCTGGCAGACAGGAACCCCCAACGAGCAGTACTTC | CASSWQTGTPNEQYF
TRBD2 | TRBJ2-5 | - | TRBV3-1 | TGTGCCAGCAGCCAGGCGGGGGGAACCCGTGACCAGGTAGAGACCCAGTACTTC | CASSQAGGTRDQVETQYF
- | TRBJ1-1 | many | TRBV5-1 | TGCGCCAGCAGCCTTTTAACCGTCATGAACACTGAAGCTTTCTTT | CASSLLTVMNTEAFF
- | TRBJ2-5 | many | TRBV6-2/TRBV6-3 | TGTGCCAGCAGCCCCGACTTTAAGAGGACAGAGACCCAGTACTTC | CASSPDFKRTETQYF
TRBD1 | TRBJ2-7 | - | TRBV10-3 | TGTGCCATCAGTGATCAACAAAGGTCAGGGGGCTACGAGCAGTACTTC | CAISDQQRSGGYEQYF
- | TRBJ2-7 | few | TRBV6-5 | TGTGCCAGCAGGTCTACGGGTCTACAGGGCTACGAGCAGTACTTC | CASRSTGLQGYEQYF
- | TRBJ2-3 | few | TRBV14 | TGTGCCAGCAGCCAGGGGACCTCCCTTAGCACAGATACGCAGTATTTT | CASSQGTSLSTDTQYF
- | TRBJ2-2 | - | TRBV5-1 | TGCGCCAGCAGCTTAAGGGAAGGTTGGGCGATCCCGCTGGTCACCGGGGAGCTGTTTTTT | CASSLREGWAIPLVTGELFF
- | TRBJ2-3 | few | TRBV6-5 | TGTGCCAGCAGGCCCGCGGGGTTTGGAGATACGCAGTATTTT | CASRPAGFGDTQYF
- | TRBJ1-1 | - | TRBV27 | TGTGCCAGCAGTTTTCACTTCATGAACACTGAAGCTTTCTTT | CASSFHFMNTEAFF
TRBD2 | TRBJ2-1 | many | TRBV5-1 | TGCGCCAGTTATAGCGGGGGGGACTCCTACAATGAGCAGTTCTTC | CASYSGGDSYNEQFF
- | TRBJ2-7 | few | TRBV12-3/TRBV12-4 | TGTGCCAGCAGTCCCTCTGGGGTCTACGAGCAGTACTTC | CASSPSGVYEQYF
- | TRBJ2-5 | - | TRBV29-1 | TGCAGCGTTGAAGAGAAGGATTCCTGGTACCAAGAGACCCAGTACTTC | CSVEEKDSWYQETQYF
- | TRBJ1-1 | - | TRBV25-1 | TGTGCCAGCAGACGAGACGGGCCTGGAAAAGCTTTCTTT | CASRRDGPGKAFF
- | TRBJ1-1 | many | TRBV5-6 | TGTGCCAGCAGCCCTGGAGTGAGGGTTGGGACTGAAGCTTTCTTT | CASSPGVRVGTEAFF
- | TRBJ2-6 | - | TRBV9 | TGTGCCAGCAGCGTTGGAGGAAACGGGGCCAACGTCCTGACTTTC | CASSVGGNGANVLTF
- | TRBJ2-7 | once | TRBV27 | TGTGCCAGCAGTCTCCACAGGGACCTCTACGAGCAGTACTTC | CASSLHRDLYEQYF
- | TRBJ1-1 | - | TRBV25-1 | TGTGCCAGCAGTGAAAGTCAGAACACTGAAGCTTTCTTT | CASSESQNTEAFF
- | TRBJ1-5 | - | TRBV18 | TGTGCCAGCTCACCACCGGAGCTAGACAGCCGGAGATACCAGCCCCAGCATTTT | CASSPPELDSRRYQPQHF
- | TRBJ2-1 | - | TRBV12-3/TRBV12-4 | TGTGCCAGCAGTCCAAGTATCAGTGGGACCTCCTACAATGAGCAGTTCTTC | CASSPSISGTSYNEQFF
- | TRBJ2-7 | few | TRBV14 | TGTGCCAGCAGCCAAGATCCCTACGAGCAGTACTTC | CASSQDPYEQYF
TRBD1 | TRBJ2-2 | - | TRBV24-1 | TGTGCCACCAGTGATGAACTACAGACAGGGGGCTTCGACACCGGGGAGCTGTTTTTT | CATSDELQTGGFDTGELFF
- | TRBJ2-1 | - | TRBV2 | TGTGCCAGCAGTGAAACTCGTTACAATGGGCAGTTCTTC | CASSETRYNGQFF
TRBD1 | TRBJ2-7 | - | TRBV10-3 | TGTGCCATCAGTGAGCCGGACAGGGGCAATTCCTACGAGCAGTACTTC | CAISEPDRGNSYEQYF
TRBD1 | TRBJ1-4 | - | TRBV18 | TGTGCCAGCTCACCACCCCCAGGGGGCAGCGAAAAACTGTTTTTT | CASSPPPGGSEKLFF
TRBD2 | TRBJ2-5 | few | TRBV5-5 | TGTGCCAGCAGCTTGGGATGGACTAGCGGGAGTCAAGAGACCCAGTACTTC | CASSLGWTSGSQETQYF
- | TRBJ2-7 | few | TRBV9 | TGTGCCAGCAGCGTAGAACCCCTCGATGGCTACGAGCAGTACTTC | CASSVEPLDGYEQYF
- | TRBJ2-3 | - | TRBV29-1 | TGCAGCGAACAGCGCGGGGGCACAGATACGCAGTATTTT | CSEQRGGTDTQYF
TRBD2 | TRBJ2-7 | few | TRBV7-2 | TGTGCCAGCAGCTTCTCCCGTTTAACTAGCGGGAGCTCCTACGAGCAGTACTTC | CASSFSRLTSGSSYEQYF
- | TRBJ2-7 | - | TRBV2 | TGTGCCAGCAGTGAAGTGGAGGGTTCCTACGAGCAGTACTTC | CASSEVEGSYEQYF
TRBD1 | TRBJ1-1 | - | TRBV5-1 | TGCGCCAGCAGCCCGACGTCGAACCAGGGGGCTGAAGCTTTCTTT | CASSPTSNQGAEAFF
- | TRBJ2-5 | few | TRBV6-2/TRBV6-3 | TGTGCCAGCAGTTACCCCCGCCGAAGCGGTAAAGAGACCCAGTACTTC | CASSYPRRSGKETQYF
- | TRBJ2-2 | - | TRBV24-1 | TGTGCCACCAGTGACCGTATAGCGCCATACACCGGGGAGCTGTTTTTT | CATSDRIAPYTGELFF
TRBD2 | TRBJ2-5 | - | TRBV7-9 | TGTGCCAGCAGCCCCTGGGGGGGGGGAGAGGAGACCCAGTACTTC | CASSPWGGGEETQYF
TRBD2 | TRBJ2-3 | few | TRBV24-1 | TGTGCCACCAGTGATTTCCGGACTAGCGGTGCCACAGATACGCAGTATTTT | CATSDFRTSGATDTQYF